A single sample gave rise to the 32 T cell receptor beta chains below, sequenced in a study of metastatic and nonmetastatic thyroid tumors. TCRdb re-called clones via MiXCR from the PCR reads. The sample has about 35,000 clones; over 25% are singletons. All patients reached thyroid surgery having received no treatment beforehand. The sample comprised blood. The receptors stem from a female donor with papillary thyroid cancer or a benign thyroid nodule (not recorded which). Some clones in this sample may be carry-over from other donors' samples.

The chain is built from TRBV11-2 and TRBJ2-7; TRBD1 matches at 9 bases. V shed 5 bases, J shed 2 bases, and the junction held 10 bases outside the gene matches. Germline CDR1 reads SGHAT; CDR2 reads FQNNGV. The CDR3 contains 16 residues. CDR3 loop: CASSGPTGTGTYEQYF. DNA for the CDR3: TGTGCCAGCAGCGGGCCGACCGGGACAGGGACCTACGAGCAGTACTTC.

By its share, this clone is medium-sized (0.01 to 0.1%). The chain joins TRBV15 to TRBJ2-7; 7 bases match TRBD1. The CDR3 has 14 amino acids. The junction had 7 bases not matched to a gene; V was cut back by 5 bases and J by 3 bases. CDR1 and CDR2 (germline): LNHNV, YYDKDF (reference sequence). The CDR3 nucleotides read TGTGCCACCAGCTCCTCAGGACAGGTCTACGAGCAGTACTTC. It encodes CATSSSGQVYEQYF.

At least ten counts were recorded for this clone. The gene calls are TRBV25-1 and TRBJ1-1; no definite D call. The V and J ends lost 2 bases and 4 bases respectively, with 11 bases between them. The CDR3 runs 14 residues. The V gene's germline CDR1 is MGHDK and CDR2 SYGVNS. CDR3: CASSEMEGFTEAFF. CDR3 sequence (DNA): TGTGCCAGCAGTGAAATGGAGGGATTCACTGAAGCTTTCTTT.

There are a few counts of this clone. The junction does not match germline at one end; this may be a read error. The gene calls are TRBV12-3 or TRBV12-4 and TRBJ1-1, with TRBD1 matching over 8 bases. The CDR3 totals 14 residues. The CDR3 sequence: CASSPRTGNAEAFF. Here the CDR3 DNA reads TGTGCCAGCAGCCCCCGGACAGGGAACGCTGAAGCTTTCTTT.

In its sample, this clone was seen a few times. A clone one base away is much larger, so this may be a read error. Other DNA sequences in this sample translate to the same CDR3. The rearrangement links TRBV29-1 to TRBJ2-7; 9 bases are shared with TRBD1. This CDR3 has 14 residues. Germline V gene sequence: CDR1 SQVTM, CDR2 ANQGSEA. The CDR3 DNA is TGTAGCGTTCGGACAGGGGATCGGGCCTACGAGCAGTACTTC. Protein: CSVRTGDRAYEQYF.

This clone was seen ten or more times. The rearrangement joins TRBV20-1 to TRBJ2-1; no definite D call. The germline V and J ends were trimmed by 1 base and 6 bases, with 4 bases remaining between them. Germline CDR1 reads DFQATT; CDR2 reads SNEGSKA (reference sequence). The CDR3 has 11 residues. The CDR3 region has the DNA TGCAGTGCTAGAGCCACCAATGAGCAGTTCTTC. It is translated as CSARATNEQFF.

The chain joins TRBV20-1 to TRBJ2-7; TRBD1 aligns across 8 bases. V was clipped by 4 bases and J by 1 base; unmatched bases: 9. This CDR3 has 15 amino acids. Germline CDR1 reads DFQATT; CDR2 reads SNEGSKA (reference sequence). Here the CDR3 reads CSATRGQGASYEQYF. In nucleotides, the CDR3 is TGCAGTGCTACCCGTGGGCAGGGGGCATCCTACGAGCAGTACTTC.

With respect to this clone: One junction end disagrees with the germline gene, perhaps due to a read error. The chain joins TRBV12-3 or TRBV12-4 to TRBJ2-5, with D possibly TRBD2 on 6 matching bases. There are 14 residues in the CDR3. As DNA, the CDR3 is TGTGCCAGCACATTCGGGGCGGGGCAAGATACCCAGTACTTC. The encoded protein is CASTFGAGQDTQYF.

Within the sample, this clone is medium-sized. The V gene is TRBV20-1, the J gene TRBJ2-7; 8 bases map to TRBD1. Germline trimming cut 0 bases from V and 5 bases from J; bases unmatched to any gene: 6. The CDR3 totals 14 residues. Per the germline V gene, CDR1 is DFQATT and CDR2 is SNEGSKA (reference sequence). The CDR3 DNA reads TGCAGTGCTAGAGATGGACAGGGCCACCACGAGCAGTACTTC. Protein: CSARDGQGHHEQYF.

This chain connects TRBV4-1 to TRBJ1-5, with no clear D. CDR1 MGHRA and CDR2 YSYEKL come from the germline V gene. The CDR3 covers 15 residues. Trimming stripped 1 base from V and 3 bases from J, with 10 bases between. The CDR3 sequence: CASSQAPRINQPQHF. The CDR3 DNA follows: TGCGCCAGCAGCCAAGCCCCACGGATCAATCAGCCCCAGCATTTT.

As for this clone: Compared with germline, one end of the junction differs, possibly owing to a read error. The sample holds other DNA sequences that translate to the same CDR3. The chain joins TRBV20-1 to TRBJ2-5, with 8 positions matching TRBD2. Germline loops: CDR1 DFQATT, CDR2 SNEGSKA (reference sequence). CDR3 length: 15 amino acids. The CDR3 loop reads CSARDPSGGVETQYF. In DNA form, the CDR3 reads TGCAGTGCTAGAGACCCAAGCGGGGGTGTAGAGACACAGTACTTC.

This clone is classed as medium-sized (0.01 to 0.1%). V and J are TRBV6-1 and TRBJ1-3; D unresolved. Germline lookup yields CDR1 MNHNS and CDR2 SASEGT. V shed 7 bases and J shed 0 bases, with 7 bases lying between them. This CDR3 spans 13 amino acids. CDR3 protein: CASTVFSGNTIYF. Here the CDR3 DNA reads TGTGCCAGCACAGTCTTCTCTGGAAACACCATATATTTT.

This clone was observed at least ten times. This chain links TRBV19 with TRBJ1-3; D not certain. There are 14 residues in the CDR3. Germline V gene data show CDR1 as LNHDA and CDR2 as SQIVND (reference sequence). V lost 7 bases to trimming and J lost 1 base, with 11 bases between them. CDR3 DNA sequence: TGTGCCAGTACCATGACCGTTTCTGGAAACACCATATATTTT. Translation gives CASTMTVSGNTIYF.

This clone is labeled medium-sized. The gene calls are TRBV30 and TRBJ1-2; tentatively, D is TRBD1 (5 bases). Between the trimmed V and J ends, which lost 8 bases and 7 bases, there was a span of 17 bases. Germline CDR1 and CDR2: GTSNPN and SVGIG (reference sequence). The CDR3 totals 12 residues. CDR3 bases: TGTGCCGGGCTGGGCAGGGTATTTGGCTACACCTTC. As protein: CAGLGRVFGYTF.

The chain links TRBV19 to TRBJ2-7, with D perhaps TRBD1 (6 bases). This CDR3 comprises 15 residues. Germline loops: CDR1 LNHDA, CDR2 SQIVND (reference sequence). V was pared by 4 bases and J by 4 bases, with 17 bases between. The CDR3 sequence is CASSTRQVAGYEQYF. CDR3 bases: TGTGCCAGTAGTACCCGACAGGTGGCAGGTTACGAGCAGTACTTC.

The V gene is TRBV10-3, the J gene TRBJ2-7; D possibly matches TRBD1 or TRBD2 (5 bases each). V lost 8 bases, J lost 2 bases, and 16 bases lay in between. The V gene's germline CDR1 is ENHRY and CDR2 SYGVKD. This CDR3 comprises 14 residues. The CDR3 DNA follows: TGTGCCATCGGGGCAGTTAGCGCTCCCTACGAGCAGTACTTC. Its translation is CAIGAVSAPYEQYF.

This clone was seen a few times. The genes are TRBV6-2 or TRBV6-3 and TRBJ1-5; TRBD1 might be the D (6 bases). V gave up 5 bases and J gave up 7 bases, with 18 bases separating them. This CDR3 is 15 amino acids long. The germline V gene encodes CDR1 MNHEY and CDR2 SVGEGT. CDR3 DNA sequence: TGTGCCAGCAGTCCTCGGGGAGGGGGTAGGCAGCCCCAGCATTTT. Residues: CASSPRGGGRQPQHF.

A few counts support this clone. The chain links TRBV6-1 to TRBJ2-7; D possibly uses TRBD1 or TRBD2 (7 bases each). The CDR3 has 15 residues. The germline CDR1 and CDR2 sequences are MNHNS and SASEGT. V was shortened by 7 bases and J by 7 bases, with 23 bases between the two germline ends. DNA of the CDR3: TGTGCCAGCACCGGAAACGTCGCAGGGGGAGGGGAGCAGTACTTC. Amino acids: CASTGNVAGGGEQYF.

There are a few counts of this clone. V is TRBV4-3 and J is TRBJ1-1; D call uncertain. This CDR3 is 16 amino acids long. Germline CDR1 reads LGHNA; CDR2 reads YSLEER. Trimming shortened V by 4 bases and J by 0 bases, and 15 bases separated the two germline ends. In nucleotides, the CDR3 is TGCGCCAGCAGCCTATTGAGACTCAATATGAACACTGAAGCTTTCTTT. Its translation is CASSLLRLNMNTEAFF.

This sequence joins TRBV11-2 and TRBJ2-7, with D perhaps matching TRBD1 or TRBD2 (6 bases each). V was pared by 1 base and J by 0 bases, with 13 bases between. The CDR3 consists of 16 residues. Germline-derived CDR1 and CDR2 are SGHAT and FQNNGV. CDR3 coding DNA: TGTGCCAGCAGCTTAGTTTCGGGGGACAACTCCTACGAGCAGTACTTC. This sequence encodes CASSLVSGDNSYEQYF. Drawing the rest from reference TRBV11-2 and TRBJ2-7, the complete variable domain is EAGVAQSPRYKIIEKRQSVAFWCNPISGHATLYWYQQILGQGPKLLIQFQNNGVVDDSQLPKDRFSAERLKGVDSTLKIQPAKLEDSAVYLCASSLVSGDNSYEQYFGPGTRLTVT.

This clone was seen a handful of times. The rearrangement links TRBV3-1 to TRBJ2-5; possibly TRBD1 for D (5 bases). V lost 1 base and J lost 4, with 7 bases in between. CDR1 and CDR2 from the germline V gene are LGHDT and YNNKEL (reference sequence). CDR3 length: 13 residues. As DNA, the CDR3 is TGTGCCAGCAGCCAAGTCCAGGGAGAGACCCAGTACTTC. It translates to CASSQVQGETQYF.

The table lists this clone with a few counts. J is TRBJ2-2 and V is TRBV2; no firm D call. This CDR3 has 14 amino acids. V was trimmed by 1 base and J by 0 bases, leaving 3 bases between them. Per the germline V gene, CDR1 is SNHLY and CDR2 is FYNNEI. The CDR3 loop is CASSEGTNTGELFF. The CDR3 region has the DNA TGTGCCAGCAGTGAAGGGACGAACACCGGGGAGCTGTTTTTT.

By share of the sample, this clone is medium-sized (0.01 to 0.1%). The V gene is TRBV12-3 or TRBV12-4, the J gene TRBJ2-7, with D possibly being TRBD2 (7 bases). The CDR3 has 15 residues. V lost 7 bases and J 6 bases, leaving 22 bases between the germline ends. CDR3 loop: CASNHRGGVKGEQYF. The CDR3, as DNA: TGTGCCAGCAACCATAGGGGGGGGGTAAAAGGCGAGCAGTACTTC.

This clone was found a few times. V and J are TRBV24-1 and TRBJ1-1; tentative D call: TRBD1 (5 bases). This CDR3 contains 16 residues. CDR1 KGHDR and CDR2 SFDVKD come from the germline V gene. V shed 3 bases and J shed 1 base, with 14 bases lying between them. The CDR3 here is CATSDPNTGTNTEAFF. The CDR3 region has the DNA TGTGCCACCAGTGATCCAAACACCGGGACGAACACTGAAGCTTTCTTT.

This clone was seen at least ten times. The chain links TRBV3-1 to TRBJ2-7; D might be TRBD2 (7 bases). The CDR3 sequence is 16 residues long. The germline V gene has CDR1 LGHDT and CDR2 YNNKEL (reference sequence). V was shortened by 4 bases and J by 7 bases, with 23 bases between the two germline ends. Here the CDR3 reads CASSPTRGRARLEQYF. The CDR3 nucleotides are TGTGCCAGCAGCCCCACAAGGGGGAGGGCCCGTTTAGAGCAGTACTTC.

Only a few counts were recorded for this clone. The chain joins TRBV5-1 to TRBJ2-7; the D gene could be TRBD1 or TRBD2 (6 bases each). CDR1 and CDR2 (germline): SGHRS, YFSETQ. Trimming took 3 bases from V and 4 from J, leaving 17 bases between them. This CDR3 spans 15 amino acids. The DNA of the CDR3 is TGCGCCAGCAGCTCGGGGGAACAGGGTTTTTACGAGCAGTACTTC. Translating it yields CASSSGEQGFYEQYF.

Concerning this clone: This CDR3 is missing its conserved last phenylalanine or tryptophan, likely due to a read error. CDR3 sequence: CSARVPGSSWANVLTS. CDR3 sequence (DNA): TGCAGTGCTAGAGTTCCGGGTAGCTCTTGGGCCAACGTCCTGACTTCC. The chain carries TRBV20-1 and TRBJ2-6; D call uncertain. Germline V gene sequence: CDR1 DFQATT, CDR2 SNEGSKA (reference sequence). The CDR3 has 16 residues.

This clone has a count of ten or more. The chain employs TRBV7-6 and TRBJ2-1; D might be TRBD2 (5 bases). CDR3 length: 13 amino acids. Germline assignment: CDR1 SGHVS and CDR2 FNYEAQ. With 2 bases removed from V and 6 bases from J, the gap between germline ends came to 8 bases. This CDR3 is CASSLQGSNEQFF. The CDR3 nucleotides are TGTGCCAGCAGCTTACAAGGGAGCAATGAGCAGTTCTTC.

This clone ranks as medium-sized (0.01 to 0.1%). V is TRBV5-1 and J is TRBJ2-1, with 9 bases lining up with TRBD2. Germline-derived CDR1 and CDR2 are SGHRS and YFSETQ. V lost 2 bases and J lost 6; bases outside the gene matches: 6. The length of the CDR3 is 15 residues. The DNA of the CDR3 is TGCGCCAGCAGCTTTAGGGCGGGAGGGCGCAATGAGCAGTTCTTC. This encodes CASSFRAGGRNEQFF.

Notes on this clone: Other DNA sequences in the sample encode the same CDR3. The CDR3 DNA reads as TGTGCCAGCAGCCAAGAGGGGGCAGGGCTGCGCGGATACACCTTC. Amino acid sequence: CASSQEGAGLRGYTF. The rearrangement links TRBV3-1 to TRBJ1-2, with D maybe TRBD1 (6 bases). The ends were cut back, 0 bases at V and 11 bases at J, with 19 bases in the middle. Germline V gives CDR1 LGHDT, CDR2 YNNKEL (reference sequence). The CDR3 runs to 15 residues.

This clone was found many times. The V and J genes are TRBV20-1 and TRBJ2-1; the D gene is possibly TRBD1 (5 bases). Trimming cost V 0 bases and J 2 bases, with 11 bases left between them. The germline V gene encodes CDR1 DFQATT and CDR2 SNEGSKA (reference sequence). The CDR3 is made up of 15 amino acids. The DNA for the CDR3 is TGCAGTGCTAGAGATGCGCAGGGCACCTACAATGAGCAGTTCTTC. Translating it yields CSARDAQGTYNEQFF.

The chain uses TRBV11-2 and TRBJ2-1; 9 nucleotides match TRBD2. The V gene's germline CDR1 is SGHAT and CDR2 FQNNGV. The CDR3 runs 15 residues. Trimming at V came to 4 bases and at J to 2 bases, leaving 3 bases not matched to a gene. The CDR3 loop reads CASSSRLAAYNEQFF. CDR3 DNA: TGTGCCAGCAGCTCCCGACTAGCGGCCTACAATGAGCAGTTCTTC.